The source of this T cell receptor beta chain is a study of T cells in Graves' hyperthyroidism and ophthalmopathy. TCR beta CDR3 regions were amplified from RNA transcripts. With the HTBI primer set, the TCR CDR3 went through a first round of RT-PCR. TCRdb independently ran MiXCR on the multiplex PCR reads; one entry per CDR3 protein. Among under 400,000 distinct CDR3 sequences, around 15% were seen once, and the ten largest hold about 20%. Worth noting for this clonotype: Its matching antigen is unknown.

The study, taken as a whole, reports: Among clonotypes expanded in thyroid above 0.001, most were also found in blood.

The V segment lost 4 bases and the J segment 15 bases; nucleotides outside the gene matches: 12. Germline loops: CDR1 SGHRS, CDR2 YFSETQ. The CDR3 runs 14 residues. A roughly 10 ml volume of fresh peripheral blood provided the PBMCs. This receptor was obtained from an older woman with Graves' ophthalmopathy. The source material was blood. This rearrangement joins TRBV5-1 to TRBJ2-1, with TRBD2 identical over 11 bases. The CDR3, as DNA: TGCGCCAGCAGCCCCGGTAGCGGGAGGGCCGAGGGGTTCTTC. Its protein is CASSPGSGRAEGFF.